The 27 T cell receptor beta chains below were found in one sample sequenced in a study of T cell repertoires in cytomegalovirus infection. TCRdb reanalysed the reads using MiXCR and keeps one entry per CDR3 protein. The sample has 100,000 or so distinct CDR3 sequences; more than 20% are singletons. Material for sequencing was CD8+ T cells from PBMCs. Source of these receptors: a human donor in good health (CMV status not recorded). Some clones in this sample may be carry-over from other donors' samples.

CDR3 sequence reads: CASSSIRYQETQYF. The DNA of the CDR3 is TGTGCCAGCAGCTCGATTCGTTACCAAGAGACCCAGTACTTC. The J gene is TRBJ2-5, the V gene TRBV7-6; D is undetermined. V lost 4 bases, J lost 0 bases, and 9 bases lay in between. Germline V CDR1 and CDR2: SGHVS, FNYEAQ. The CDR3 runs 14 residues.

V gene TRBV6-2 or TRBV6-3 combines with J gene TRBJ2-3; TRBD2 aligns across 9 bases. J was trimmed by 5 bases and V by 7 bases; bases with no gene match: 10. CDR1 and CDR2 from the germline V gene are MNHEY and SVGEGT. The CDR3 loop spans 15 amino acids. CDR3 bases: TGTGCCAGCAATCCAAAAGCGGGGGGTCGAGATACGCAGTATTTT. Translation: CASNPKAGGRDTQYF.

The table lists this clonotype with many counts. This sequence joins TRBV7-7 and TRBJ2-2; D uncertain. V was pared by 3 bases and J by 1 base, with 6 bases between. The CDR3 covers 14 residues. Germline V gives CDR1 SSHAT, CDR2 FNYEAQ (reference sequence). The DNA of the CDR3 is TGTGCCAGCAGCTTGGCAAGGAACACCGGGGAGCTGTTTTTT. Its protein product is CASSLARNTGELFF.

This clonotype was picked up a small number of times. The chain is built from TRBV13 and TRBJ2-6; D ambiguous. From germline, CDR1 is PRHDT and CDR2 FYEKMQ (reference sequence). This CDR3 region has 15 residues. The germline V and J ends were trimmed by 0 bases and 2 bases, with 5 bases remaining between them. CDR3 in DNA: TGTGCCAGCAGCTTAGGCGGTACTGGGGCCAACGTCCTGACTTTC. Translation gives CASSLGGTGANVLTF.

This clonotype was detected ten times or more. The chain couples TRBV7-2 to TRBJ1-1; no clear D gene. This CDR3 has 16 residues. The germline V and J ends were trimmed by 2 bases and 0 bases, with 13 bases remaining between them. CDR1 and CDR2 (germline): SGHTA, FQGNSA. In nucleotides, the CDR3 is TGTGCCAGCAGCTTAAGGAGTAACAGACTGAACACTGAAGCTTTCTTT. This sequence encodes CASSLRSNRLNTEAFF.

This chain joins TRBV6-8 and TRBJ2-2; D remains unclear. The CDR3 loop spans 13 amino acids. The germline V gene encodes CDR1 MNHGY and CDR2 SAAAGT. V was clipped by 2 bases and J by 6 bases, with 7 bases between them. The CDR3 nucleotides are TGTGCCAGCAGTTACGGGGTCCCCGGGGAGCTGTTTTTT. This gives the protein CASSYGVPGELFF.

This clonotype was counted a few times. The chain is built from TRBV9 and TRBJ2-3; 7 bases line up with TRBD2. Germline values: CDR1 SGDLS, CDR2 YYNGEE. The CDR3 is made up of 15 amino acids. V was clipped by 0 bases and J by 1 base; unmatched bases: 2. CDR3 in amino acids: CASSVASGGTDTQYF. The CDR3 coding sequence is TGTGCCAGCAGCGTAGCCAGCGGGGGCACAGATACGCAGTATTTT.

The J gene is TRBJ1-1, the V gene TRBV18, with D maybe TRBD1 (5 bases). CDR1 is KGHSH and CDR2 is LQKENI in the germline V gene. The CDR3 has 17 residues. Trimming removed 1 base at V and 3 bases at J, with 18 bases between. The chain's CDR3 is CASSPLPQGGSDTEAFF. The CDR3 nucleotides read TGTGCCAGCTCACCACTCCCCCAGGGCGGTTCGGACACTGAAGCTTTCTTT.

The chain has TRBV7-9 and TRBJ1-4; TRBD1 matches 9 bases. The germline CDR1 and CDR2 sequences are SEHNR and FQNEAQ (reference sequence). The CDR3 length is 14 residues. After removal of 3 bases from V and 8 bases from J, the junction contained 4 bases not matched to a gene. The CDR3 protein is CASSFLTGGEKLFF. CDR3 bases: TGTGCCAGCAGCTTCTTGACAGGGGGAGAAAAACTGTTTTTT. Based on the CDR3 plus reference TRBV7-9 and TRBJ1-4, the full variable domain is DTGVSQNPRHKITKRGQNVTFRCDPISEHNRLYWYRQTLGQGPEFLTYFQNEAQLEKSRLLSDRFSAERPKGSFSTLEIQRTEQGDSAMYLCASSFLTGGEKLFFGSGTQLSVL.

This clonotype was picked up many times. J is TRBJ1-6 and V is TRBV28, with D uncertain. The germline V gene has CDR1 MDHEN and CDR2 SYDVKM. The length of the CDR3 is 14 residues. V lost 3 bases and J lost 8, with 11 bases in between. CDR3 in amino acids: CASSLGYRDSPLHF. The CDR3, as DNA: TGTGCCAGCAGTTTGGGATACCGAGATTCACCCCTCCACTTT.

With regard to this clonotype: The junction departs from the called germline gene at one end, perhaps through a read error. The rearrangement joins TRBV7-6 to TRBJ2-3; D ambiguous. Germline V gene data show CDR1 as SGHVS and CDR2 as FNYEAQ. The CDR3 is 12 amino acids. The CDR3 loop is CASSSGPDTLYF. DNA for the CDR3: TGTGCCAGCAGCTCTGGCCCGGATACGCTGTATTTT. Using reference TRBV7-6 and TRBJ2-3 for the parts outside the CDR3, the full variable domain is GAGVSQSPRYKVTKRGQDVALRCDPISGHVSLYWYRQALGQGPEFLTYFNYEAQQDKSGLPNDRFSAERPEGSISTLTIQRTEQRDSAMYRCASSSGPDTLYFGPGTRLTVL.

This clonotype has ten or more counts. This chain links TRBV7-2 with TRBJ2-5; the match to TRBD2 covers 8 bases. Germline loops: CDR1 SGHTA, CDR2 FQGNSA. This CDR3 is built from 15 residues. V was clipped by 4 bases and J by 3 bases; unmatched bases: 7. The CDR3 sequence is CASSYTSGLKETQYF. In DNA form, the CDR3 reads TGTGCCAGCAGCTACACTAGCGGTCTAAAAGAGACCCAGTACTTC.

Sample share makes this clonotype medium-sized. V and J are TRBV7-2 and TRBJ2-7; D remains unclear. CDR3 length: 14 residues. V was pared by 1 base and J by 0 bases, with 7 bases between. Germline CDR1 reads SGHTA; CDR2 reads FQGNSA. The CDR3, as DNA: TGTGCCAGCAGCTTAGAGTATAACTCCTACGAGCAGTACTTC. Protein product: CASSLEYNSYEQYF.

Ten or more counts support this clonotype. J is TRBJ2-3 and V is TRBV7-6, with 10 bases matching TRBD2. CDR1 SGHVS and CDR2 FNYEAQ come from the germline V gene. The CDR3 contains 15 residues. V was clipped by 5 bases and J by 4 bases; unmatched bases: 6. CDR3 nucleotide sequence: TGTGCCAGCAGCCGGAGCGGGGGGGGCGCAGATACGCAGTATTTT. As protein: CASSRSGGGADTQYF.

The J gene is TRBJ2-7, the V gene TRBV28; perhaps TRBD1 as D (6 bases). The germline V and J ends were trimmed by 6 bases and 3 bases, with 12 bases remaining between them. Per germline, CDR1 MDHEN and CDR2 SYDVKM. The CDR3 loop spans 13 amino acids. This CDR3 is CASRDRLDYEQYF. CDR3 bases: TGTGCCAGCAGAGACAGGTTAGACTACGAGCAGTACTTC.

This CDR3 is CAWSVDSFTGELFF. CDR3 coding DNA: TGTGCCTGGAGTGTGGACAGTTTTACCGGGGAGCTGTTTTTT. The chain couples TRBV30 to TRBJ2-2; D may be TRBD1 (6 bases). V gave up 0 bases and J gave up 5 bases, with 10 bases separating them. The CDR3 is 14 residues long. The germline V gene encodes CDR1 GTSNPN and CDR2 SVGIG (reference sequence).

This chain connects TRBV2 to TRBJ1-1; 8 bases agree with TRBD1. Germline CDR1 SNHLY, CDR2 FYNNEI. This CDR3 is 15 amino acids long. V lost 6 bases and J lost 5; bases outside the gene matches: 11. Here the CDR3 DNA reads TGTGCCAGCAGGATCAGCGAGACAGGGGCAACTGAAGCTTTCTTT. Encoded protein: CASRISETGATEAFF. Full variable domain (missing parts from reference TRBV2 and TRBJ1-1): EPEVTQTPSHQVTQMGQEVILRCVPISNHLYFYWYRQILGQKVEFLVSFYNNEISEKSEIFDDQFSVERPDGSNFTLKIRSTKLEDSAMYFCASRISETGATEAFFGQGTRLTVV.

The CDR3 loop is CSVEEGNYGYTF. The CDR3 DNA reads as TGCAGCGTTGAAGAGGGGAACTATGGCTACACCTTC. The chain carries TRBV29-1 and TRBJ1-2; D is ambiguous. The V gene's germline CDR1 is SQVTM and CDR2 ANQGSEA. V lost 0 bases and J lost 2, with 4 bases in between. CDR3 length: 12 residues.

This clonotype has only a few counts. V gene TRBV28 combines with J gene TRBJ1-5; 8 bases align to TRBD1. This CDR3 comprises 16 residues. V was clipped by 5 bases and J by 4 bases; unmatched bases: 10. Per germline, CDR1 MDHEN and CDR2 SYDVKM. The CDR3 here is CASSTGQEAPNQPQHF. In nucleotides, the CDR3 is TGTGCCAGCAGTACGGGACAGGAGGCTCCGAATCAGCCCCAGCATTTT.

This chain connects TRBV7-2 to TRBJ2-7; D could derive from TRBD1 or TRBD2 (5 bases each). V was pared by 5 bases and J by 4 bases, with 21 bases between. The germline gives CDR1 SGHTA, CDR2 FQGNSA. CDR3 length: 16 residues. The CDR3 nucleotides are TGTGCCAGCAGCCCCCACCCCGGGGCGACCCAATACGAGCAGTACTTC. Translation gives CASSPHPGATQYEQYF.

There are a few counts of this clonotype. The chain joins TRBV6-4 to TRBJ1-1; weak D call: TRBD1 (5 bases). The CDR3 is 11 amino acids. In germline, CDR1 is MRHNA, CDR2 SNTAGT. Trimming pared 3 bases from V and 11 bases from J, leaving 10 bases between. The CDR3 nucleotides are TGTGCCAGCAGTGAGGGGGGGAGGGCTTTCTTT. It specifies CASSEGGRAFF.

This rearrangement joins TRBV3-1 to TRBJ1-1, with TRBD1 as a possible D gene (5 bases). The CDR3 loop spans 15 amino acids. CDR1 is LGHDT and CDR2 is YNNKEL in the germline V gene (reference sequence). Between the trimmed V and J ends, which lost 0 bases and 5 bases, there was a span of 13 bases. The CDR3, as DNA: TGTGCCAGCAGCCAAGATGACAGAAGGTTAACTGAAGCTTTCTTT. Residues: CASSQDDRRLTEAFF.

This clonotype has only a few counts. The chain joins TRBV28 to TRBJ2-7, with 9 bases identical to TRBD1. V was pared by 4 bases and J by 2 bases, with 6 bases of the junction left unmatched. Germline V gene data show CDR1 as MDHEN and CDR2 as SYDVKM. This CDR3 comprises 15 residues. This chain's CDR3 is CASSSPGTGTYEQYF. The CDR3 DNA follows: TGTGCCAGCAGTTCCCCCGGGACAGGGACCTACGAGCAGTACTTC. The full variable domain, with the rest looked up from reference TRBV28 and TRBJ2-7, is DVKVTQSSRYLVKRTGEKVFLECVQDMDHENMFWYRQDPGLGLRLIYFSYDVKMKEKGDIPEGYSVSREKKERFSLILESASTNQTSMYLCASSSPGTGTYEQYFGPGTRLTVT.

This clonotype was seen a few times. The chain combines TRBV19 with TRBJ1-5; 7 positions agree with TRBD1. Looked up from germline, CDR1 is LNHDA and CDR2 is SQIVND (reference sequence). The CDR3 runs 16 residues. The V segment lost 4 bases and the J segment 0 bases; nucleotides outside the gene matches: 6. CDR3 sequence: CASSRGTVDSNQPQHF. The CDR3 DNA reads TGTGCCAGTAGTAGGGGGACAGTTGATAGCAATCAGCCCCAGCATTTT.

This clonotype was recorded at least ten times. The rearrangement links TRBV6-1 to TRBJ2-3; 7 nucleotides match TRBD1. V trimming: 3 bases; J trimming: 0 bases; junction bases outside the gene matches: 9. This CDR3 is built from 17 residues. Germline lookup yields CDR1 MNHNS and CDR2 SASEGT. The CDR3 bases are TGTGCCAGCAGTGAGCCGACAGGGCTTTCTAGCACAGATACGCAGTATTTT. This sequence encodes CASSEPTGLSSTDTQYF.

This clonotype has ten or more counts. The CDR3 DNA sequence: TGCGCCAGCAGCCAAGAGCCAGGGGGAGGTTCACCCCTCCACTTT. Its translation: CASSQEPGGGSPLHF. The rearrangement uses TRBV4-1 and TRBJ1-6, with TRBD1 matching 7 bases. This CDR3 is built from 15 residues. Germline V gives CDR1 MGHRA, CDR2 YSYEKL. After removal of 0 bases from V and 9 bases from J, the junction contained 5 bases not matched to a gene.

This sequence joins TRBV6-6 and TRBJ1-5; the D gene is possibly TRBD1 (6 bases). Trimming left V 6 bases short and J 4 bases short, with 16 bases between. This CDR3 spans 15 amino acids. Germline CDR1 reads MNHNY; CDR2 reads SVGAGI (reference sequence). The CDR3, as DNA: TGTGCCAGCAGCCAAGCCGGGGGCAGTAATCAGCCCCAGCATTTT. Translated: CASSQAGGSNQPQHF.